The rows below give T cell receptor beta chains drawn from one sample of a study of T cell repertoires in aging, cancer and after chemotherapy. TCRdb re-called the multiplex PCR reads through MiXCR, storing one row per CDR3 protein. The data hold some 19,000 distinct CDR3 sequences, with about two fifths observed a single time. The specimen sequenced was blood. The receptors come from a human donor with a solid tumor. CDR3s include the opening cysteine and the closing phenylalanine or tryptophan. The order of the fields is V gene, clone size, J gene, D gene, CDR3 DNA, CDR3 protein. The D gene is left open where the match is weak. Some rows have no size entry. The others give once, few or many, or a class for an expanded clone.

v_gene: TRBV24-1; abundance: NA; j_gene: TRBJ2-3; d_gene: TRBD2; CDR3nt: TGTGCCACCAGGGATAGCGGGGGGGCGGGCACAGATACGCAGTATTTT; CDR3aa: CATRDSGGAGTDTQYF
v_gene: TRBV19; abundance: medium-sized; j_gene: TRBJ2-1; d_gene: TRBD2; CDR3nt: TGTGCCAGTAGTCTTACTAGCGGCGTCTACAATGAGCAGTTCTTC; CDR3aa: CASSLTSGVYNEQFF
v_gene: TRBV6-6; abundance: NA; j_gene: TRBJ1-1; d_gene: NA; CDR3nt: TGTGCCAGCAGTTACTCGGTGAACACTGAAGCTTTCTTT; CDR3aa: CASSYSVNTEAFF
v_gene: TRBV10-3; abundance: few; j_gene: TRBJ2-7; d_gene: TRBD2; CDR3nt: TGTGCCATCAGTGGTAGCGGGAGGGGGGCCTACGAGCAGTACTTC; CDR3aa: CAISGSGRGAYEQYF
v_gene: TRBV6-2/TRBV6-3; abundance: few; j_gene: TRBJ2-7; d_gene: NA; CDR3nt: TGTGCCAGCAGTTACGGCTCCAACTACGAGCAGTACTTC; CDR3aa: CASSYGSNYEQYF
v_gene: TRBV6-5; abundance: few; j_gene: TRBJ1-4; d_gene: TRBD1; CDR3nt: TGTGCCAGCAGCCGACAGGGAGCTAATGAAAAACTGTTTTTT; CDR3aa: CASSRQGANEKLFF
v_gene: TRBV7-9; abundance: NA; j_gene: TRBJ2-7; d_gene: NA; CDR3nt: TGTGCCAGCAGCTTCGCCCCCTTTGATGCCGCCAACCTCTACGAGCAGTACTTC; CDR3aa: CASSFAPFDAANLYEQYF
v_gene: TRBV30; abundance: few; j_gene: TRBJ1-6; d_gene: NA; CDR3nt: TGTGCCTGTTCGGGGGAAAATAATTCACCCCTCCACTTT; CDR3aa: CACSGENNSPLHF
v_gene: TRBV10-3; abundance: NA; j_gene: TRBJ2-1; d_gene: NA; CDR3nt: TGTGCCATCAGTGAGTCCCGCCAGGGTGAAAATGAGCAGTTCTTC; CDR3aa: CAISESRQGENEQFF
v_gene: TRBV19; abundance: few; j_gene: TRBJ2-5; d_gene: NA; CDR3nt: TGTGCCAGTAGTACACAGGGTCAGGAGACCCAGTACTTC; CDR3aa: CASSTQGQETQYF
v_gene: TRBV7-6; abundance: few; j_gene: TRBJ2-3; d_gene: NA; CDR3nt: TGTGCCAGCAGCGTCGCTAGCACAGATACGCAGTATTTT; CDR3aa: CASSVASTDTQYF
v_gene: TRBV29-1; abundance: medium-sized; j_gene: TRBJ2-3; d_gene: TRBD1; CDR3nt: TGCAGCGTTGAAGTTGGGACAGGGGGCGCAGATACGCAGTATTTT; CDR3aa: CSVEVGTGGADTQYF
v_gene: TRBV12-3/TRBV12-4; abundance: NA; j_gene: TRBJ2-7; d_gene: TRBD1; CDR3nt: TGTGCCAGCAGTCCGTCCGGGACAGACCAGTACGAGCAGTACTTC; CDR3aa: CASSPSGTDQYEQYF
v_gene: TRBV7-2; abundance: NA; j_gene: TRBJ1-2; d_gene: NA; CDR3nt: TGTGCCAGCAGCACCTCGTCTTATGGCTACACCTTC; CDR3aa: CASSTSSYGYTF
v_gene: TRBV29-1; abundance: medium-sized; j_gene: TRBJ2-5; d_gene: TRBD2; CDR3nt: TGCAGCGTTGAGAGGGCTAGCGGGGGCCCGGGGGAGACCCAGTACTTC; CDR3aa: CSVERASGGPGETQYF
v_gene: TRBV18; abundance: NA; j_gene: TRBJ2-5; d_gene: NA; CDR3nt: TGTGCCTGCTCACCAGAGGACAAATCTGAGACCCAGTACTTC; CDR3aa: CACSPEDKSETQYF
v_gene: TRBV27; abundance: few; j_gene: TRBJ2-7; d_gene: NA; CDR3nt: TGTGCCAGCTCCCGGGACTTTAAACTCTACGAGCAGTACTTC; CDR3aa: CASSRDFKLYEQYF
v_gene: TRBV5-1; abundance: NA; j_gene: TRBJ2-7; d_gene: NA; CDR3nt: TGCGCCAGCAGCCCGGGGGTCCCAACCTACGAGCAGTACTTC; CDR3aa: CASSPGVPTYEQYF
v_gene: TRBV6-2/TRBV6-3; abundance: few; j_gene: TRBJ2-3; d_gene: TRBD2; CDR3nt: TGTGCCAGCAGTTACTCGGGGGAGGGGCCCCTCGGGCAGTATTTT; CDR3aa: CASSYSGEGPLGQYF
v_gene: TRBV6-2/TRBV6-3; abundance: NA; j_gene: TRBJ2-3; d_gene: NA; CDR3nt: TGTGCCAGCGCAGTCTGGGCTAGCCCTGGCACAGATACGCAGTATTTT; CDR3aa: CASAVWASPGTDTQYF
v_gene: TRBV20-1; abundance: NA; j_gene: TRBJ1-6; d_gene: NA; CDR3nt: TGCAGTGCTAGAGGGTCCGGAAGCAATAATTCACCCCTCCACTTT; CDR3aa: CSARGSGSNNSPLHF
v_gene: TRBV6-5; abundance: once; j_gene: TRBJ2-4; d_gene: TRBD2; CDR3nt: TGTGCCAGCAGCCAGCGGGAGGGCGTACACATTCAGTACTTC; CDR3aa: CASSQREGVHIQYF
v_gene: TRBV15; abundance: NA; j_gene: TRBJ1-4; d_gene: NA; CDR3nt: TGTGCCACCAGCAGGAGGACCGGCGTTAATGAAAAACTGTTTTTT; CDR3aa: CATSRRTGVNEKLFF
v_gene: TRBV6-4; abundance: NA; j_gene: TRBJ2-6; d_gene: TRBD1; CDR3nt: TGTGCCAGCGAAGATGGGACAGGCTCTGGGGCCAACGTCCTGACTTTC; CDR3aa: CASEDGTGSGANVLTF
v_gene: TRBV19; abundance: NA; j_gene: TRBJ2-7; d_gene: NA; CDR3nt: TGTGCCAGTAGTATAGCCCCGGGGGCGGCCTACGAGCTGTACTTC; CDR3aa: CASSIAPGAAYELYF
v_gene: TRBV6-5; abundance: few; j_gene: TRBJ1-2; d_gene: TRBD1; CDR3nt: TGTGCCAGCAGTTACCGGACAGGGGGGTTCTATGGCTACACCTTC; CDR3aa: CASSYRTGGFYGYTF
v_gene: TRBV6-5; abundance: few; j_gene: TRBJ1-1; d_gene: NA; CDR3nt: TGTGCCAGCGGACGGTGGGCCGACGCTGAAGCTTTCTTT; CDR3aa: CASGRWADAEAFF
v_gene: TRBV18; abundance: NA; j_gene: TRBJ2-6; d_gene: NA; CDR3nt: TGTGCCAGCTCACCGGGTTTTGGCGGGGCCAACGTCCTGACTTTC; CDR3aa: CASSPGFGGANVLTF
v_gene: TRBV19; abundance: NA; j_gene: TRBJ2-7; d_gene: NA; CDR3nt: TGTGCCAGTAGTTTCGGACGCTCCTACGAGCAGTACTTC; CDR3aa: CASSFGRSYEQYF
v_gene: TRBV5-1; abundance: NA; j_gene: TRBJ1-1; d_gene: NA; CDR3nt: TGCGCCAGCAGCTTGGGTACAACAGGGGAAGCTTTCTTT; CDR3aa: CASSLGTTGEAFF
v_gene: TRBV6-5; abundance: few; j_gene: TRBJ1-3; d_gene: NA; CDR3nt: TGTGCCAGCAGCCAGACAGGCCCTGGAAACACCATATATTTT; CDR3aa: CASSQTGPGNTIYF
v_gene: TRBV6-5; abundance: medium-sized; j_gene: TRBJ2-2; d_gene: NA; CDR3nt: TGTGCCAGCAGCTCCGACGGACAGAACACCGGGGAGCTGTTTTTT; CDR3aa: CASSSDGQNTGELFF
v_gene: TRBV6-2/TRBV6-3; abundance: NA; j_gene: TRBJ2-7; d_gene: NA; CDR3nt: TGTGCCAGCAGTTACGCGACCGGAGGAGGTCACTCCTACGAGCAGTACTTC; CDR3aa: CASSYATGGGHSYEQYF
v_gene: TRBV7-2; abundance: NA; j_gene: TRBJ2-2; d_gene: TRBD2; CDR3nt: TGTGCCAGCAGCTTGGGGACTAGCTACGGGGAGCTGTTTTTT; CDR3aa: CASSLGTSYGELFF
v_gene: TRBV6-2/TRBV6-3; abundance: NA; j_gene: TRBJ2-5; d_gene: NA; CDR3nt: TGTGCCAGCAGTTATGTAACGACCCTAGCGTTCCAAGAGACCCAGTACTTC; CDR3aa: CASSYVTTLAFQETQYF
v_gene: TRBV6-5; abundance: few; j_gene: TRBJ2-5; d_gene: TRBD1; CDR3nt: TGTGCCAGCAGTAGTGGGGACAGCCTCGTGGAGACCCAGTACTTC; CDR3aa: CASSSGDSLVETQYF
v_gene: TRBV4-2; abundance: NA; j_gene: TRBJ2-1; d_gene: NA; CDR3nt: TGTGCCAGCAGCCAAGCTGGGAACAGGGACGATGAGCAGTTCTTC; CDR3aa: CASSQAGNRDDEQFF
v_gene: TRBV19; abundance: few; j_gene: TRBJ2-5; d_gene: NA; CDR3nt: TGTGCCAGTAGACCGGGCACTCAAGAGACCCAGTACTTC; CDR3aa: CASRPGTQETQYF
v_gene: TRBV5-4; abundance: few; j_gene: TRBJ1-2; d_gene: NA; CDR3nt: TGTGCCAGCAGCTCACAGGGCAGCGGTGGCTACACCTTC; CDR3aa: CASSSQGSGGYTF
v_gene: TRBV6-1; abundance: NA; j_gene: TRBJ2-1; d_gene: NA; CDR3nt: TGTGCCAGCAGTGAAATTGGGGGCGAAGGCAGTGAGCAGTTCTTC; CDR3aa: CASSEIGGEGSEQFF
v_gene: TRBV6-1; abundance: NA; j_gene: TRBJ2-3; d_gene: TRBD2; CDR3nt: TGTGCCAGCAGACAAACATTCGGGACTAGCGGCACAGATACGCAGTATTTT; CDR3aa: CASRQTFGTSGTDTQYF
v_gene: TRBV7-3; abundance: NA; j_gene: TRBJ1-1; d_gene: NA; CDR3nt: TGTGCCAGCAGCCCAAGGCCCGAAGCTTTCTTT; CDR3aa: CASSPRPEAFF
v_gene: TRBV27; abundance: few; j_gene: TRBJ2-3; d_gene: TRBD1; CDR3nt: TGTGCCAGCAGTTTGTCGGGACAGGGGGATACGCAGTATTTT; CDR3aa: CASSLSGQGDTQYF
v_gene: TRBV5-1; abundance: NA; j_gene: TRBJ2-3; d_gene: NA; CDR3nt: TGCGCCAGCAGCCCAGACGGACAGATCACAGATACGCAGTATTTT; CDR3aa: CASSPDGQITDTQYF
v_gene: TRBV15; abundance: medium-sized; j_gene: TRBJ2-2; d_gene: TRBD1; CDR3nt: TGTGCCACCAGCAGATCTCCGGGACAGGGGCAAACCGGGGAGCTGTTTTTT; CDR3aa: CATSRSPGQGQTGELFF
v_gene: TRBV5-1; abundance: once; j_gene: TRBJ2-3; d_gene: NA; CDR3nt: TGCGCCAGCAGCTTGGTGCGGGGTCCAGATACGCAGTATTTT; CDR3aa: CASSLVRGPDTQYF
v_gene: TRBV27; abundance: few; j_gene: TRBJ1-6; d_gene: NA; CDR3nt: TGTGCCAGCAGCCAAAGGGGGGCCGGGTCACCCCTCCACTTT; CDR3aa: CASSQRGAGSPLHF
v_gene: TRBV19; abundance: medium-sized; j_gene: TRBJ2-1; d_gene: TRBD1; CDR3nt: TGTGCCAGTAGTATCGCCTCAGGGGGCGGGTTGGGTAATGAGCAGTTCTTC; CDR3aa: CASSIASGGGLGNEQFF
v_gene: TRBV27; abundance: NA; j_gene: TRBJ2-5; d_gene: NA; CDR3nt: TGTGCCAGCAGTTTTAATGGCCACATCCCCCAAGAGACCCAGTACTTC; CDR3aa: CASSFNGHIPQETQYF
v_gene: TRBV6-5; abundance: once; j_gene: TRBJ1-2; d_gene: NA; CDR3nt: TGTGCCAGCAGTTACTCGTTTGGGGGGTCGAACTATGGCTACACCTTC; CDR3aa: CASSYSFGGSNYGYTF
v_gene: TRBV5-1; abundance: NA; j_gene: TRBJ2-7; d_gene: NA; CDR3nt: TGCGCCAGCAGCCCGAGCGTATATTACGAGCAGTACTTC; CDR3aa: CASSPSVYYEQYF
v_gene: TRBV5-6; abundance: NA; j_gene: TRBJ2-3; d_gene: TRBD2; CDR3nt: TGTGCCAGCAGAAGGGACTACCTTAGCACAGATACGCAGTATTTT; CDR3aa: CASRRDYLSTDTQYF
v_gene: TRBV19; abundance: NA; j_gene: TRBJ2-1; d_gene: NA; CDR3nt: TGTGCCAGTAGTATACCCGGAGGTCCCCGGGGCAATGAGCAGTTCTTC; CDR3aa: CASSIPGGPRGNEQFF